Shown below are 25 T cell receptor beta chains from a single sample sequenced in a study of blood T cell repertoires in COVID-19. Clones were sequenced by immunoSEQ multiplex PCR, and TCRdb holds only the in-frame ones, with some missing. The sample has nearly 90,000 clones, around 90% seen once. Sequences were obtained from peripheral blood. These receptor sequences come from a man between 18 and 35 years old with COVID-19, enrolled during active disease.

This sequence joins TRBV6-2 or TRBV6-3 and TRBJ2-5, with 7 nucleotides matching TRBD2. The CDR3 runs to 15 residues. V gave up 2 bases and J gave up 2 bases; unmatched junction bases: 5. In germline, CDR1 is MNHEY, CDR2 SVGEGT. CDR3 in DNA: TGTGCCAGCAGTTACGTGGGAGGGCCACAAGAGACCCAGTACTTC. The encoded protein is CASSYVGGPQETQYF.

V gene TRBV27 combines with J gene TRBJ2-1, with 12 nucleotides matching TRBD2. Looked up from germline, CDR1 is MNHEY and CDR2 is SMNVEV (reference sequence). The CDR3 spans 15 residues. The V gene end was trimmed by 4 bases and the J gene end by 9 bases; junction bases not matched to a gene: 7. CDR3 nucleotide sequence: TGTGCCAGCAGTTACGGACTAGCGGGACGTATTGAGCAGTTCTTC. Protein product: CASSYGLAGRIEQFF.

The rearrangement uses TRBV30 and TRBJ2-1; 13 positions match TRBD2. Trimming cost V 0 bases and J 8 bases; bases outside gene matches: 13. The CDR3 runs 18 residues. Germline CDR1 and CDR2: GTSNPN and SVGIG (reference sequence). The CDR3 loop is CAWSVPQMTSGRFHEQFF. Written as DNA, the CDR3 is TGTGCCTGGAGTGTCCCCCAAATGACTAGCGGGAGGTTCCATGAGCAGTTCTTC.

The chain joins TRBV27 to TRBJ1-2; D remains ambiguous. The CDR3 sequence is 14 residues long. Trimming removed 0 bases at V and 2 bases at J, with 7 bases between. Germline CDR1 MNHEY, CDR2 SMNVEV (reference sequence). DNA of the CDR3: TGTGCCAGCAGTTTATCGTCCGAGAACTATGGCTACACCTTC. This codes for CASSLSSENYGYTF.

The chain couples TRBV7-6 to TRBJ2-7; 7 bases align to TRBD2. V shed 1 base and J 2 bases; nucleotides not matched to a gene: 8. Germline lookup yields CDR1 SGHVS and CDR2 FNYEAQ. CDR3 length: 16 residues. This chain's CDR3 is CASSLGPSGGPYEQYF. The CDR3 DNA reads as TGTGCCAGCAGCTTAGGCCCTAGCGGAGGGCCCTACGAGCAGTACTTC.

This clone was observed a few times. The chain carries TRBV5-6 and TRBJ2-1; 7 nucleotides align to TRBD1. Germline assignment: CDR1 SGHDT and CDR2 YYEEEE. This CDR3 spans 13 amino acids. The V gene end was trimmed by 3 bases and the J gene end by 16 bases; junction bases not matched to a gene: 13. CDR3 sequence reads: CASSSTGVSLPFF. As DNA, the CDR3 is TGTGCCAGCAGCTCTACAGGGGTAAGCCTTCCCTTCTTC.

The rearrangement joins TRBV11-3 to TRBJ2-1, with 11 bases lining up with TRBD2. Germline V gives CDR1 SGHNT, CDR2 YENEEA. The CDR3 has 15 amino acids. The V segment lost 5 bases and the J segment 3 bases; nucleotides outside the gene matches: 3. The DNA for the CDR3 is TGTGCCAGCAGCATTACTAGCGGGAGCTACAATGAGCAGTTCTTC. It encodes CASSITSGSYNEQFF.

This chain connects TRBV7-2 to TRBJ2-2, with TRBD2 matching 11 bases. In germline, CDR1 is SGHTA, CDR2 FQGNSA. Losses at the gene ends were 1 base for V and 6 bases for J; bases not matched to a gene: 7. The CDR3 spans 17 residues. In DNA, the CDR3 is TGTGCCAGCAGCTTAGATCGACTAGCGGGGTCCGCCGGGGAGCTGTTTTTT. As protein: CASSLDRLAGSAGELFF.

The J gene is TRBJ2-7, the V gene TRBV15, with D possibly matching TRBD2 (6 bases). The CDR3 contains 15 residues. Trimming took off 0 bases at V and 1 base at J, with 10 bases between the two ends. Germline-derived CDR1 and CDR2 are LNHNV and YYDKDF (reference sequence). CDR3 in amino acids: CATSRERETSYEQYF. The CDR3 DNA sequence: TGTGCCACCAGCAGAGAACGGGAGACATCCTACGAGCAGTACTTC. The complete variable domain, with remaining parts taken from reference TRBV15 and TRBJ2-7, reads DAMVIQNPRYQVTQFGKPVTLSCSQTLNHNVMYWYQQKSSQAPKLLFHYYDKDFNNEADTPDNFQSRRPNTSFCFLDIRSPGLGDTAMYLCATSRERETSYEQYFGPGTRLTVT.

This chain's CDR3 is CASSLEGQNFRNEQFF. CDR3 nucleotide sequence: TGTGCCAGCAGCTTAGAGGGACAGAATTTTAGGAATGAGCAGTTCTTC. The V and J genes are TRBV7-2 and TRBJ2-1, with 7 bases that match TRBD1. The CDR3 runs 16 residues. The V and J ends lost 1 base and 7 bases, in that order; junction bases with no gene match: 10. Germline lookup yields CDR1 SGHTA and CDR2 FQGNSA. Together with reference TRBV7-2 and TRBJ2-1, the CDR3 gives the full variable domain: GAGVSQSPSNKVTEKGKDVELRCDPISGHTALYWYRQSLGQGLEFLIYFQGNSAPDKSGLPSDRFSAERTGGSVSTLTIQRTQQEDSAVYLCASSLEGQNFRNEQFFGPGTRLTVL.

The rearrangement links TRBV15 to TRBJ2-7; D is perhaps TRBD1 (7 bases). The CDR3 is 16 amino acids. Germline loops: CDR1 LNHNV, CDR2 YYDKDF (reference sequence). The ends were cut back, 3 bases at V and 0 bases at J, with 15 bases in the middle. The CDR3 loop reads CATSSWGRTGSYEQYF. The CDR3 DNA sequence: TGTGCCACCAGCAGTTGGGGGAGGACAGGCTCCTACGAGCAGTACTTC.

This chain joins TRBV19 and TRBJ2-2; tentative D call: TRBD1 (5 bases). CDR1 LNHDA and CDR2 SQIVND come from the germline V gene (reference sequence). The CDR3 is made up of 13 amino acids. The germline V and J ends were trimmed by 7 bases and 6 bases, with 12 bases remaining between them. This CDR3 reads CASTTGKAGELFF. CDR3 DNA: TGTGCCAGTACTACAGGCAAAGCCGGGGAGCTGTTTTTT.

V gene TRBV24-1 combines with J gene TRBJ2-2; TRBD1 agrees at 7 bases. CDR1 is KGHDR, CDR2 SFDVKD, per germline. The junction had 8 bases not matched to a gene; V was cut back by 4 bases and J by 7 bases. The CDR3 has 15 residues. The CDR3 loop reads CATSDNRGPDGELFF. The CDR3 DNA is TGTGCCACCAGTGACAACAGGGGCCCGGACGGGGAGCTGTTTTTT.

The chain uses TRBV4-3 and TRBJ2-7, with D possibly TRBD1 on 6 matching bases. CDR3 length equals 16 residues. The ends were cut back, 0 bases at V and 2 bases at J, with 14 bases in the middle. Germline CDR1 LGHNA, CDR2 YSLEER. The chain's CDR3 is CASSQDFRGRAYEQYF. The CDR3 bases are TGCGCCAGCAGCCAAGATTTCAGGGGAAGGGCCTACGAGCAGTACTTC.

The rearrangement joins TRBV5-1 to TRBJ2-5; possible D gene TRBD2, 5 bases. The V gene lost 3 bases and the J gene lost 2 bases, with 11 bases spanning the gap. CDR3 length: 14 residues. Per germline, CDR1 SGHRS and CDR2 YFSETQ. The CDR3 loop is CASSWTEMQETQYF. The CDR3 DNA reads as TGCGCCAGCAGCTGGACTGAAATGCAAGAGACCCAGTACTTC.

This chain joins TRBV5-1 and TRBJ1-1, with D maybe TRBD1 (5 bases). The CDR3 is 14 residues long. V lost 0 bases, J lost 2 bases, and 8 bases lay in between. Germline CDR1 is SGHRS and CDR2 is YFSETQ. The CDR3 DNA follows: TGCGCCAGCAGCTTGGTAGGGGTCAACACTGAAGCTTTCTTT. Translated, it gives CASSLVGVNTEAFF.

The V call is TRBV6-5, the J call TRBJ1-1; no reliable D call. The germline V gene has CDR1 MNHEY and CDR2 SVGAGI. V lost 2 bases to trimming and J lost 1 base, with 8 bases between them. This CDR3 is 14 amino acids long. The CDR3, as DNA: TGTGCCAGCAGTTACGGGCTACAGAACACTGAAGCTTTCTTT. Its protein product is CASSYGLQNTEAFF.

This sequence joins TRBV9 and TRBJ2-2; the match to TRBD1 covers 7 bases. The trim removed 1 base at V and 4 bases at J, leaving 7 bases unmatched. CDR1 is SGDLS, CDR2 YYNGEE, per germline. The CDR3 is made up of 16 amino acids. CDR3: CASSVRRQGSTGELFF. CDR3 in DNA: TGTGCCAGCAGCGTACGCAGACAGGGTAGCACCGGGGAGCTGTTTTTT.

The rearrangement uses TRBV4-3 and TRBJ2-7, with 9 positions matching TRBD2. Germline trimming cut 1 base from V and 1 base from J; bases unmatched to any gene: 2. This CDR3 has 15 residues. Germline-derived CDR1 and CDR2 are LGHNA and YSLEER. CDR3 nucleotides: TGCGCCAGCAGCCAAGTGCTAGCGGGATCCTACGAGCAGTACTTC. Its translation: CASSQVLAGSYEQYF.

V and J are TRBV27 and TRBJ2-7; possible D gene TRBD1, 6 bases. The CDR3 consists of 13 residues. V lost 6 bases and J lost 0, with 9 bases in between. Germline V gene sequence: CDR1 MNHEY, CDR2 SMNVEV (reference sequence). The CDR3 sequence is CASRTTGSYEQYF. The DNA for the CDR3 is TGTGCCAGCAGGACGACAGGCTCCTACGAGCAGTACTTC.

Here the CDR3 reads CASSLDRGMNTEAFF. CDR3 nucleotide sequence: TGCGCCAGCAGCTTGGATCGAGGGATGAACACTGAAGCTTTCTTT. This sequence joins TRBV5-1 and TRBJ1-1; D remains unclear. Germline values: CDR1 SGHRS, CDR2 YFSETQ. V was clipped by 0 bases and J by 0 bases, with 9 bases between them. This CDR3 region has 15 residues.

This chain connects TRBV27 to TRBJ2-1, with 7 bases matching TRBD2. Germline-derived CDR1 and CDR2 are MNHEY and SMNVEV (reference sequence). The CDR3 has 14 residues. V lost 3 bases, J lost 3 bases, and 2 bases stayed unmatched. This CDR3 reads CASSLLADYNEQFF. The CDR3, as DNA: TGTGCCAGCAGTTTGCTAGCGGACTACAATGAGCAGTTCTTC.

Only one count was recorded for this clone. The chain combines TRBV5-1 with TRBJ2-7, with a weak D call TRBD1 (6 bases). The V and J ends lost 0 bases and 3 bases respectively, with 13 bases between them. CDR1 and CDR2 from the germline V gene are SGHRS and YFSETQ. The CDR3 has 15 residues. CDR3 DNA: TGCGCCAGCAGCTTGGGGGCAGGGGCAGACTACGAGCAGTACTTC. Its protein is CASSLGAGADYEQYF.

The chain is built from TRBV5-6 and TRBJ2-7, with D possibly being TRBD2 (6 bases). Germline assignment: CDR1 SGHDT and CDR2 YYEEEE. Trimming shortened V by 5 bases and J by 4 bases, and 10 bases separated the two germline ends. The CDR3 consists of 12 residues. CDR3 coding DNA: TGTGCCAGCAGGGGTAGCGGATACGAGCAGTACTTC. Amino acid sequence: CASRGSGYEQYF.

This sequence joins TRBV29-1 and TRBJ2-7; 7 bases agree with TRBD2. This CDR3 spans 13 amino acids. Germline V gene sequence: CDR1 SQVTM, CDR2 ANQGSEA. The V gene end was trimmed by 6 bases and the J gene end by 5 bases; junction bases not matched to a gene: 10. The CDR3 DNA follows: TGCAGCGTCCATGCGGGGGTCCGCGACGAGCAGTACTTC. Amino acid sequence: CSVHAGVRDEQYF.